The present T cell receptor beta chain was sequenced within a study of T cell repertoires in aging, cancer and after chemotherapy. For the study at large: Repeat sampling of healthy donors over several months to years showed clear clonal overlap.

Turning to this clonotype: As yet, its antigen is unknown.

TCR beta rearrangements were amplified from peripheral blood genomic DNA. Rearranged V-D-J TRB sequences were amplified with a mixed TRB-A/B primer pool. Using its own MiXCR run on the multiplex PCR reads, TCRdb lists one record per CDR3 protein. The table has about 9,200 distinct CDR3 sequences, under 50% seen once. Study-wide findings and caveats: Age-matched healthy donors had significantly more diverse, less clonal blood TCR repertoires than untreated cancer patients.

This CDR3 comprises 14 residues. Germline V gene sequence: CDR1 LNHDA, CDR2 SQIVND (reference sequence). Deletions cut 5 bases from V and 0 bases from J, with 8 bases between. This TCR was sampled from a human donor in good health. This chain joins TRBV19 and TRBJ1-3, with no clear D. The sequencing input was blood. CDR3 loop: CASSPRNSGNTIYF. Written as DNA, the CDR3 is TGTGCCAGTAGTCCCAGGAACTCTGGAAACACCATATATTTT. The whole variable domain, remainder taken from reference TRBV19 and TRBJ1-3, is DGGITQSPKYLFRKEGQNVTLSCEQNLNHDAMYWYRQDPGQGLRLIYYSQIVNDFQKGDIAEGYSVSREKKESFPLTVTSAQKNPTAFYLCASSPRNSGNTIYFGEGSWLTVV.